Sequencing of this TCR beta chain was carried out in a study of technical replicates of blood from several donors. TCRdb's table, derived via immunoSEQ multiplex PCR, lists solely in-frame clones and lacks some. The sample records fewer than 100,000 clones, around 97% being singletons. Germline V lookup: CDR1 LGHNA, CDR2 YNFKEQ. With 0 bases removed from V and 8 bases from J, the gap between germline ends came to 20 bases. The CDR3 runs to 17 residues. The J gene is TRBJ2-1, the V gene TRBV4-2; TRBD2 is a possible D gene (7 bases). Sequenced sample: T cells isolated from PBMCs. The TCR comes from a human donor in good health. The CDR3 sequence is CASSQEGGGSVGDEQFF. As DNA, the CDR3 is TGTGCCAGCAGCCAAGAGGGAGGGGGGTCTGTTGGGGATGAGCAGTTCTTC.